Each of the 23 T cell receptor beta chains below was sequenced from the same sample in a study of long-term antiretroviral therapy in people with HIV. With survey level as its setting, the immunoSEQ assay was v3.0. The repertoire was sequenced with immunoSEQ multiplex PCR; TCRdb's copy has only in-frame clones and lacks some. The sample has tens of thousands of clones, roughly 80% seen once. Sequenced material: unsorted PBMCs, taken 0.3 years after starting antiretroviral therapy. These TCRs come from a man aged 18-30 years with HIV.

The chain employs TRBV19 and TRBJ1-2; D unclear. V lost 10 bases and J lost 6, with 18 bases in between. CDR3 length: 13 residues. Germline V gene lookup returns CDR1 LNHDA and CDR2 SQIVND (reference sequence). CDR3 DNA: TGTGCCACTCAAAAGTCGGTGGGTCATGGCTACACCTTC. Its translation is CATQKSVGHGYTF.

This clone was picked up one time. CDR3 in amino acids: CASGSRGAAYEQYF. The DNA of the CDR3 is TGTGCCAGCGGGTCTCGCGGGGCGGCCTACGAGCAGTACTTC. The rearrangement links TRBV27 to TRBJ2-7, with a tentative D call TRBD2 (6 bases). Germline CDR1 and CDR2: MNHEY and SMNVEV (reference sequence). V was cut by 8 bases and J by 2 bases, with 16 bases left in between. The CDR3 consists of 14 residues.

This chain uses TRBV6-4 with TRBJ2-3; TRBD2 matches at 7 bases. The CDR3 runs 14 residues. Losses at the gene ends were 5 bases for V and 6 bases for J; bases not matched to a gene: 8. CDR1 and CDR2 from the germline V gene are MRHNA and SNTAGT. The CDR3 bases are TGTGCCAGCAGTAAGGCGGGAGCGGGCGATACGCAGTATTTT. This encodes CASSKAGAGDTQYF.

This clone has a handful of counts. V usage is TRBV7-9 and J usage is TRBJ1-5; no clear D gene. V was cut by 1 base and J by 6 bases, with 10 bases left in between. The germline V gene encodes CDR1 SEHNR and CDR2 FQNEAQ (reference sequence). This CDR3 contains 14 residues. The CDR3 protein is CASSLGGGIQPQHF. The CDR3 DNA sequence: TGTGCCAGCAGCTTAGGGGGAGGGATTCAGCCCCAGCATTTT.

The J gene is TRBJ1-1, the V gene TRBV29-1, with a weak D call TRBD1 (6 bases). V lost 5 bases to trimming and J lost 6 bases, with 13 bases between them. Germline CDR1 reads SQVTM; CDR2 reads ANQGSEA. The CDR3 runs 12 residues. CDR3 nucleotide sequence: TGCAGCGTTACCGGGGGCATGGCTGAAGCTTTCTTT. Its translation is CSVTGGMAEAFF.

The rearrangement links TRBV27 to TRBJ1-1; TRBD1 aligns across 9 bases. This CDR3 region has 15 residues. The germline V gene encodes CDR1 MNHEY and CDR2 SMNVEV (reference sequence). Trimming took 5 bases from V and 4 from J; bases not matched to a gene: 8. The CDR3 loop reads CASSLDRGYGTEAFF. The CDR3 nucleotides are TGTGCCAGCAGTCTCGACAGGGGGTACGGCACTGAAGCTTTCTTT.

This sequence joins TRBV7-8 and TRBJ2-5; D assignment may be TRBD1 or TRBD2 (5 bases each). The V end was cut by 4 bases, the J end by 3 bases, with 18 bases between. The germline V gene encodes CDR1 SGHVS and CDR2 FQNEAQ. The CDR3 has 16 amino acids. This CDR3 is CASSSTRIWGKETQYF. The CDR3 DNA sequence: TGTGCCAGCAGCTCTACCCGGATATGGGGGAAAGAGACCCAGTACTTC.

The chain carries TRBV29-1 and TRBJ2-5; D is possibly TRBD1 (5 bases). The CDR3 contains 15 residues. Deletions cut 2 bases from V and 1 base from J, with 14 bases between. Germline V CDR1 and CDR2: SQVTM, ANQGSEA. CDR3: CSVELYRTTQETQYF. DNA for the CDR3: TGCAGCGTTGAATTGTACAGGACCACCCAAGAGACCCAGTACTTC.

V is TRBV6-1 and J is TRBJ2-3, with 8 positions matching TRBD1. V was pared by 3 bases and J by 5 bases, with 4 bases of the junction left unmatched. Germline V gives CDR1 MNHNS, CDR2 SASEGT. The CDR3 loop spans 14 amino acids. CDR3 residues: CASSEAGGIDTQYF. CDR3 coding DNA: TGTGCCAGCAGTGAGGCAGGGGGCATAGATACGCAGTATTTT.

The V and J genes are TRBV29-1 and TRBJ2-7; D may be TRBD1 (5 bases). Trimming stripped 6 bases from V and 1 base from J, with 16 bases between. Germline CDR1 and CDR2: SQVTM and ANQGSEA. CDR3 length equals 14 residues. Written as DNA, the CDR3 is TGCAGCGTCACCGTGTGGGCAGGGTCCTACGAGCAGTACTTC. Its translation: CSVTVWAGSYEQYF.

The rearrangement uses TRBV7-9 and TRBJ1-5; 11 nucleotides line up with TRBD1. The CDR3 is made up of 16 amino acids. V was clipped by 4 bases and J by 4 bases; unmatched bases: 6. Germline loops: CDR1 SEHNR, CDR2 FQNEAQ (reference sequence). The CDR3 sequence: CASSSGTGGWNQPQHF. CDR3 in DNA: TGTGCCAGCAGCTCCGGGACAGGGGGTTGGAATCAGCCCCAGCATTTT.

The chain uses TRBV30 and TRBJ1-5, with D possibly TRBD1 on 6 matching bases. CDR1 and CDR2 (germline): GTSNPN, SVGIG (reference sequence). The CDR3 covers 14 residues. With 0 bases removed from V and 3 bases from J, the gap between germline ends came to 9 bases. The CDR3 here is CAWSVGTINQPQHF. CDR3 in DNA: TGTGCCTGGAGTGTAGGGACAATCAATCAGCCCCAGCATTTT.

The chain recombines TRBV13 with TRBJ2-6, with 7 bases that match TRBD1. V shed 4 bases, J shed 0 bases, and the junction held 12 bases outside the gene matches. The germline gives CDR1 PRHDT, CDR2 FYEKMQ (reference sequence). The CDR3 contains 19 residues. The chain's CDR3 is CASSSRQGKAPSGANVLTF. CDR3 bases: TGTGCCAGCAGCTCCCGACAGGGAAAAGCCCCCTCTGGGGCCAACGTCCTGACTTTC.

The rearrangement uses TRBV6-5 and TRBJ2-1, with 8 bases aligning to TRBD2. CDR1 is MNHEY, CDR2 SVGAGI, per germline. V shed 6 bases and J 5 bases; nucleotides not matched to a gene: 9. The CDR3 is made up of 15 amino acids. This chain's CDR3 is CASRGREAKDNEQFF. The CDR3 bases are TGTGCCAGCAGAGGGCGGGAGGCCAAGGACAATGAGCAGTTCTTC.

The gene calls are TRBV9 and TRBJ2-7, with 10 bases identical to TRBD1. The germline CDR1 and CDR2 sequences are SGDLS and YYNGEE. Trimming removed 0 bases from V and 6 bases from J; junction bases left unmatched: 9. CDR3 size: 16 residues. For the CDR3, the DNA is TGTGCCAGCAGCGTAGACGAGGGGACAGGGGTTTTCGAGCAGTACTTC. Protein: CASSVDEGTGVFEQYF.

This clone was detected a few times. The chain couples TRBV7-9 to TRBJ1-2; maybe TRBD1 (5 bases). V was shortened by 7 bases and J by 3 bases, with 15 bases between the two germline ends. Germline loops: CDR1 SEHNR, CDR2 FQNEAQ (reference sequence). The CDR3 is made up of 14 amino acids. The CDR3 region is CASTPSGAHYGYTF. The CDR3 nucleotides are TGTGCCAGCACCCCCTCTGGGGCTCACTATGGCTACACCTTC.

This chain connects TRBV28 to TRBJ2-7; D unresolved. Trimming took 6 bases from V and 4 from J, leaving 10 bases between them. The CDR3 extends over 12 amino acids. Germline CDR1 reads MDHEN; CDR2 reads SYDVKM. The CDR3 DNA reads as TGTGCCAGCAGCCAAGGACCATACGAGCAGTACTTC. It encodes CASSQGPYEQYF.

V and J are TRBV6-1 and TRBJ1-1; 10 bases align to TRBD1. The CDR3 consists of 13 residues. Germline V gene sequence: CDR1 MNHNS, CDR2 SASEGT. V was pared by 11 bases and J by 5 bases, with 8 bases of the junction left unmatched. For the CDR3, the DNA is TGTGCCGGGGGACAGGGGTTGGATACTGAAGCTTTCTTT. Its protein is CAGGQGLDTEAFF.

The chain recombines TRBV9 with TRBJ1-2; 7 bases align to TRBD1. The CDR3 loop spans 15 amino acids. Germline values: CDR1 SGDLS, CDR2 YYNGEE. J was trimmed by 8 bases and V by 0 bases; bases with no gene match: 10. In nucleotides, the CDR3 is TGTGCCAGCAGCGTAGGAAATTCAGGGGGAGGCGGCTACACCTTC. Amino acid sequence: CASSVGNSGGGGYTF.

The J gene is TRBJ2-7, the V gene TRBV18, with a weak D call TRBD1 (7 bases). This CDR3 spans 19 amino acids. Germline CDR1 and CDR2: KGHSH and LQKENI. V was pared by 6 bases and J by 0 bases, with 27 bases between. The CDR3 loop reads CASSEAQGGQVIFSYEQYF. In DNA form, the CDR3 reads TGTGCCAGCTCTGAGGCTCAGGGAGGACAGGTTATATTCTCCTACGAGCAGTACTTC.

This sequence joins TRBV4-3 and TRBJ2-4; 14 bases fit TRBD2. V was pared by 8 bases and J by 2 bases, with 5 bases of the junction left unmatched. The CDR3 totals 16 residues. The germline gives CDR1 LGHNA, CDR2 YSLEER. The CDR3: CASGGLAGGTKNIQYF. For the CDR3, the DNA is TGCGCCAGCGGAGGACTAGCGGGAGGTACCAAAAACATTCAGTACTTC.

The chain's CDR3 is CAWTGLAGGPPDTQYF. In DNA, the CDR3 is TGTGCCTGGACGGGACTAGCGGGGGGGCCGCCAGATACGCAGTATTTT. The chain has TRBV30 and TRBJ2-3; TRBD2 agrees at 16 bases. The CDR3 length is 16 residues. V lost 4 bases, J lost 4 bases, and 5 bases stayed unmatched. Germline values: CDR1 GTSNPN, CDR2 SVGIG (reference sequence).

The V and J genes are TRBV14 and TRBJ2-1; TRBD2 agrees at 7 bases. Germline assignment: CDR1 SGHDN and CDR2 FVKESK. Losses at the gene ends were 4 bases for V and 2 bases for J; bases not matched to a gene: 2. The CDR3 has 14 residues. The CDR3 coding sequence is TGTGCCAGCAGCCCCCGGGGGGCCTACAATGAGCAGTTCTTC. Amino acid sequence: CASSPRGAYNEQFF.